Listed here are 15 T cell receptor beta chains from one sample, sequenced in a study of radiotherapy plus CTLA-4 blockade in lung cancer. Sequenced by immunoSEQ multiplex PCR; TCRdb stores in-frame clones only, minus some. The sample shows about 99,000 clones, about 90% of them seen only once. Sequenced here: peripheral blood, sampled from a patient treated with radiotherapy plus ipilimumab. Receptors originate from a human donor with non-small cell lung cancer that progressed on radiotherapy plus ipilimumab.

This chain links TRBV6-5 with TRBJ2-7; the D gene is possibly TRBD2 (5 bases). The CDR3 extends over 11 amino acids. Germline V gene sequence: CDR1 MNHEY, CDR2 SVGAGI. Trimming removed 10 bases from V and 4 bases from J, with 11 bases in between. Here the CDR3 reads CATAGGYEQYF. CDR3 coding DNA: TGTGCCACCGCAGGCGGGTACGAGCAGTACTTC.

The chain is built from TRBV6-1 and TRBJ1-1; D unresolved. V lost 3 bases, J lost 6 bases, and 14 bases lay in between. Germline-derived CDR1 and CDR2 are MNHNS and SASEGT. This CDR3 region has 14 residues. DNA for the CDR3: TGTGCCAGCAGTGACCCATTTCTTATACCTGAAGCTTTCTTT. Amino acids: CASSDPFLIPEAFF.

The rearrangement joins TRBV15 to TRBJ2-1, with 8 bases matching TRBD1. Germline CDR1 is LNHNV and CDR2 is YYDKDF (reference sequence). The length of the CDR3 is 17 residues. V lost 3 bases to trimming and J lost 9 bases; unmatched junction nucleotides: 16. CDR3 sequence: CATSSLRGQAHEGEQFF. As DNA, the CDR3 is TGTGCCACCAGCAGTCTCAGGGGACAGGCCCACGAGGGTGAGCAGTTCTTC.

This sequence joins TRBV5-6 and TRBJ1-2; D gene ambiguous. The germline V gene encodes CDR1 SGHDT and CDR2 YYEEEE. The CDR3 covers 13 residues. V gave up 3 bases and J gave up 8 bases, with 14 bases separating them. CDR3 protein: CASSSWEWWGYTF. CDR3 coding DNA: TGTGCCAGCAGCTCGTGGGAATGGTGGGGCTACACCTTC.

This clone was picked up one time. V is TRBV6-5 and J is TRBJ2-3; tentative D call: TRBD1 (6 bases). This CDR3 region has 13 residues. V lost 5 bases to trimming and J lost 4 bases, with 10 bases between them. Germline V gives CDR1 MNHEY, CDR2 SVGAGI. CDR3 bases: TGTGCCAGCAGTGAACAGGGTCCAGATACGCAGTATTTT. Its translation: CASSEQGPDTQYF.

This sequence joins TRBV5-4 and TRBJ2-1, with no clear D. The length of the CDR3 is 13 residues. CDR1 is SGHNT and CDR2 is YYREEE in the germline V gene (reference sequence). The V and J ends lost 1 base and 4 bases respectively, with 6 bases between them. Here the CDR3 DNA reads TGTGCCAGCAGCTTGAAGGGTTACAATGAGCAGTTCTTC. It encodes CASSLKGYNEQFF.

The chain recombines TRBV11-2 with TRBJ2-1; 9 bases are a match to TRBD2. V shed 2 bases and J 0 bases; nucleotides not matched to a gene: 11. Germline CDR1 is SGHAT and CDR2 is FQNNGV. There are 19 residues in the CDR3. The CDR3 spells CASSLRGGASGASYNEQFF. Written as DNA, the CDR3 is TGTGCCAGCAGCTTAAGGGGAGGGGCTAGCGGGGCCTCCTACAATGAGCAGTTCTTC.

The gene calls are TRBV9 and TRBJ2-2; tentative D call: TRBD2 (5 bases). This CDR3 region has 15 residues. The germline V and J ends were trimmed by 4 bases and 3 bases, with 13 bases remaining between them. CDR1 and CDR2 (germline): SGDLS, YYNGEE. The CDR3: CASSRTLLDTGELFF. DNA of the CDR3: TGTGCCAGCAGCCGAACTCTACTAGACACCGGGGAGCTGTTTTTT.

The chain joins TRBV11-3 to TRBJ2-2; no firm D call. The V gene's germline CDR1 is SGHNT and CDR2 YENEEA. There are 15 residues in the CDR3. Trimming took 5 bases from V and 2 from J, leaving 12 bases between them. In nucleotides, the CDR3 is TGTGCCAGCAGCCCCCGCAGCAGAAACACCGGGGAGCTGTTTTTT. The encoded protein is CASSPRSRNTGELFF.

This chain links TRBV15 with TRBJ2-7, with 9 bases matching TRBD1. Germline loops: CDR1 LNHNV, CDR2 YYDKDF (reference sequence). The CDR3 covers 15 residues. The J segment lost 2 bases and the V segment lost 5 bases, leaving 7 bases of the junction unmatched. The DNA of the CDR3 is TGTGCCACCAGCCCCCGGGACAGGGTGGCCTACGAGCAGTACTTC. The encoded protein is CATSPRDRVAYEQYF.

This clone was counted a single time. The CDR3 DNA reads as TGCGCCAGCAGCGGGGTTTCTGGGGCCAACGTCCTGACTTTC. Protein: CASSGVSGANVLTF. This rearrangement joins TRBV5-1 to TRBJ2-6; no clear D. CDR1 and CDR2 (germline): SGHRS, YFSETQ. Trimming left V 4 bases short and J 1 base short, with 6 bases between. The CDR3 loop spans 14 amino acids. The whole variable domain, filled in from reference TRBV5-1 and TRBJ2-6, reads KAGVTQTPRYLIKTRGQQVTLSCSPISGHRSVSWYQQTPGQGLQFLFEYFSETQRNKGNFPGRFSGRQFSNSRSEMNVSTLELGDSALYLCASSGVSGANVLTFGAGSRLTVL.

V is TRBV4-2 and J is TRBJ2-1, with 9 bases identical to TRBD2. With 4 bases clipped from V and 2 bases from J, the junction kept 0 bases outside the gene matches. Per the germline V gene, CDR1 is LGHNA and CDR2 is YNFKEQ. CDR3 length equals 14 residues. CDR3 sequence (DNA): TGTGCCAGCAGCCCTAGCGGGACCTACAATGAGCAGTTCTTC. Translated: CASSPSGTYNEQFF.

The chain has TRBV5-6 and TRBJ1-5, with D possibly matching TRBD1 (5 bases). The CDR3 covers 14 residues. The V and J ends lost 1 base and 7 bases respectively, with 12 bases between them. In germline, CDR1 is SGHDT, CDR2 YYEEEE. In DNA form, the CDR3 reads TGTGCCAGCAGCTTGAGTGCAGGGAACCAGCCCCAGCATTTT. This codes for CASSLSAGNQPQHF.

V and J are TRBV25-1 and TRBJ1-1; D not certain. Germline V lookup: CDR1 MGHDK, CDR2 SYGVNS. This CDR3 contains 13 residues. V lost 2 bases, J lost 11 bases, and 15 bases lay in between. CDR3 region: CASSEKGATRAFF. Written as DNA, the CDR3 is TGTGCCAGCAGTGAAAAGGGAGCGACACGGGCTTTCTTT.

Only a few counts were recorded for this clone. The rearrangement uses TRBV27 and TRBJ2-7, with 10 bases aligning to TRBD1. With V trimmed by 5 bases and J by 2 bases, 6 bases remained unmatched. From germline, CDR1 is MNHEY and CDR2 SMNVEV (reference sequence). This CDR3 contains 15 residues. In DNA form, the CDR3 reads TGTGCCAGCAGTCAACCGGGACAGGGGACCTACGAGCAGTACTTC. The encoded protein is CASSQPGQGTYEQYF.